This T cell receptor beta chain appears in the sequencing data of a study of T cells in Graves' hyperthyroidism and ophthalmopathy (dated by TCRdb to the late 2010s). Looking at the study overall: Peripheral blood samples were taken at the time of initial diagnosis, prior to any treatment. Prospective prediction of ophthalmopathy was tested in an independent validation cohort of 18 to 20 hyperthyroidism patients and 15 to 17 patients who later progressed to ophthalmopathy. The paper reports TCR Vbeta CDR3 sequencing of roughly 140 peripheral blood samples: approximately 41 ophthalmopathy, 75 to 80 hyperthyroidism and approximately 17 progressor patients. Thyroid tissue and blood T-cell repertoires from six Graves' hyperthyroidism patients were also compared in the study. After sampling, hyperthyroidism patients received methimazole starting at 30 mg daily, and ophthalmopathy patients received high-dose intravenous methylprednisolone. The 90 to 100 discovery patients were randomly divided into training and test sets at a 7:3 ratio. To identify TCR V-J signatures that set the groups apart, the researchers used a discovery cohort of about a hundred patients, made up of around 40 with Graves' ophthalmopathy and about 60 with stable Graves' hyperthyroidism.

After removal of 3 bases from V and 4 bases from J, the junction retains 7 bases not matched to a gene. From its cysteine to its phenylalanine, the CDR3 spans 14 amino acids. Only the CDR3 DNA is retained, 42 bases long and in frame from the first base. CDR1 and CDR2 are drawn from the germline V gene (reference sequence): DFQATT, SNEGSKA. Paper-wide results and their limitations: In validation, progression to ophthalmopathy was predicted by the model with 70.59% sensitivity and around 75% specificity, a median of roughly 6.4 months before onset. A 13 V-J signature model separated ophthalmopathy from stable hyperthyroidism, with over 85% sensitivity and about 81% specificity in cross-validation and 80%/75% in testing. Most expanded thyroid clonotypes (frequency above 0.001) were also found in blood, which suggests that blood repertoires may mirror thyroid immune responses. Sample size was not statistically predetermined, and investigators were not blinded to group allocation.

Note on this clonotype: Its antigen remains unidentified. No base-level quality is on record; no much larger clone is a single base apart.

TCR beta CDR3 regions were amplified from RNA transcripts. A first-round RT-PCR of the TCR CDR3 used the HTBI primer set with the Qiagen OneStep RT-PCR kit. The libraries were constructed in a second round of multiplex PCR and then size-selected and purified. Libraries were sequenced paired-end with 100 bp reads on an Illumina HiSeq2000. Processing in the source paper ran as follows. SOAPnuke was used to process the raw data, throwing out any read that contained adapters or uncalled bases, had a mean Phred below 15, or lacked an exact constant-primer or identifier match. COPE v1.2.5 was used to merge the high-quality paired reads, and each unique nucleotide sequence was defined as a clonotype. MiTCR v1.1 was used to align the clonotypes against IMGT TRBV, TRBD and TRBJ reference segments. The analysis included only V-J combinations with a frequency above 0.0001, which together covered about 99% of the repertoires. The TCS score was defined as the ratio of F50 (clonal expansion) to E x V (chaos), calculated using BLOSUM62-based TCRdist between CDR3 peptides within each V-J. Welch's t-statistics and random forest reduced around 510 V-J features to 13, which were used in a naive Bayes classifier (R e1071). TCRdb applied fastp at Q25 and MiXCR to the public reads, then kept only in-frame beta chains. Identical CDR3 protein sequences are pooled into one entry, listed with their most common genes and DNA. TCRdb, rather than the study authors, made the V and J calls. The sample contains roughly 110,000 distinct CDR3 sequences, approximately 15% of them found a single time. The ten largest clones add up to about 45% of the sample.

Stable Graves' hyperthyroidism was defined as no progression to ophthalmopathy during 18 months of follow-up. Hyperthyroidism patients were newly diagnosed, had a disease duration of under 2 months, and were aged 18 to 65 years. Any patient with an uncontrolled infection, another autoimmune disease, pregnancy or lactation was excluded. Diagnoses were established on the basis of clinical symptoms, serum thyroxine and TRAb, thyroid ultrasound, and orbital computed tomography. PBMCs were isolated from about 10 ml of fresh peripheral blood by Ficoll-Paque density gradient centrifugation. Total RNA was extracted with Trizol reagent, and quality was checked on an Agilent 2100 Bioanalyzer.

This sequence uses TRBV20-1 and TRBJ2-7; 9 bases in the junction line up with TRBD2. The sample consisted of blood. This clonotype was sampled from a woman in her fifties or sixties with Graves' hyperthyroidism. The DNA sequence is as follows: TGCAGTGCTAGGGATAGCGGGAGTCTGTACGAGCAGTACTTC. Its translation reads: CSARDSGSLYEQYF.